The present T cell receptor (beta chain) was sequenced within a study of blood T cell repertoires in COVID-19 (dated by TCRdb to about 2020). General notes on the study: The collaborator samples originated in the United States, Italy and Spain and spanned the acute and convalescent phases of COVID-19. Samples were obtained from the ongoing ImmuneRACE study (first 160 participants) and from about 1,300 subjects provided by 6 global collaborators. The material from the prospective study consisted of cDNA or gDNA derived from T cells, B-cell-depleted T cells, or PBMCs. The dataset comprised deeply sampled blood TCRbeta repertoires from subjects exposed to, actively infected with, or recovered from COVID-19. Sample metadata almost always included a de-identified subject ID, COVID-19 status, age in years and sex. The repertoires were released in a freely available public database meant as a resource for research on the immune response to SARS-CoV-2. Where available, HLA class I and class II types were taken from metadata supplied by the sample provider and were not determined by assay-based typing.

The sample holds a few counts of this clone. The antigen this receptor binds is unknown. Per-base quality was not reported, and no clone a single base away is much larger than it. Each collaborating institution followed its own protocols to collect whole blood in K2EDTA tubes. For TCRbeta analysis, collaborators shipped samples in one of three forms: frozen whole blood, isolated PBMCs, or DNA extracted from either of those sample types. CDR1 and CDR2 are read off the germline V gene (reference sequence) as SGHNT and YYREEE. The CDR3 spans 16 residues, from the cysteine through the phenylalanine. Just the 48-base CDR3 DNA is kept, in frame starting at base 1. V loses 9 bases at its end and J loses 2 bases; junction bases beyond the gene matches: 14. The immunoSEQ Assay, a bias-controlled multiplex PCR, was used to amplify TCRbeta CDR3 regions from genomic DNA. On the study's bioinformatics: Within the assay, amplification of reference gene primers was used to estimate how many nucleated cells each sample contained. To quantify the absolute abundance of each unique TCRbeta CDR3 rearrangement, sequence reads were collapsed and filtered. Productive Simpson clonality was computed per sample as the square root of Simpson's diversity index over productive rearrangements. TCRdb re-hosts the immuneACCESS table, in-frame sequences only. Its copies lack some clones; in the studies checked, an unresolved V gene accounts for under half of them, and the cause for the rest is not known. V, J and clone size are those of that table, while D and trimming were read from the DNA. The sample records about 90,000 clones, 81% of which are singletons. The ten largest clones represent about 23% of the sample.

Study-wide conclusions, independent of this receptor: How much clinical and demographic metadata was included differed by source and by participant, and the metadata was provided uncurated.

The rearranged segments are TRBV5-4 and TRBJ2-3; 8 nucleotides in the junction match TRBD2. The source of this sequence is an elderly man with active or convalescent COVID-19. What was sequenced was peripheral blood. The CDR3 has the sequence CAKSRGGRGATDTQYF. The DNA sequence is as follows: TGTGCCAAGAGCCGTGGAGGGCGGGGGGCCACAGATACGCAGTATTTT.